This T cell receptor beta chain was observed in a study of cytomegalovirus exposure and HLA in healthy donors. General study findings and limits: Cytomegalovirus-associated TCR beta chains were listed, numbering 164. Highly shared variants forming one cluster were likely a sequencing artifact. Presence/absence results assume similar sequencing depth per donor, which may not hold. Donors belonging to an Asian-associated ancestry cluster reportedly showed fewer N-insertions in productive TCRs than the roughly 670-donor mean, according to what a later analysis found.

This CDR3 region has 13 residues. Germline CDR1 MDHEN, CDR2 SYDVKM. Trimming left V 3 bases short and J 2 bases short, with 7 bases between. This clone was seen only once. Antigen unknown. 13 Jbeta primers and 60 Vbeta primers were used for the PCR. Using immunoSEQ multiplex PCR, the repertoire was profiled, and TCRdb retains in-frame clones only, with some absent. The sample holds 55,000 to 80,000 clones, 65% to 70% seen once. The chain couples TRBV28 to TRBJ1-2; D remains ambiguous. This clonotype was obtained from a woman aged 25 to 45 in good health and CMV-seronegative. Specimen: PBMCs. CDR3: CASSFSYNYGYTF. In DNA form, the CDR3 reads TGTGCCAGCAGTTTTAGCTACAACTATGGCTACACCTTC.